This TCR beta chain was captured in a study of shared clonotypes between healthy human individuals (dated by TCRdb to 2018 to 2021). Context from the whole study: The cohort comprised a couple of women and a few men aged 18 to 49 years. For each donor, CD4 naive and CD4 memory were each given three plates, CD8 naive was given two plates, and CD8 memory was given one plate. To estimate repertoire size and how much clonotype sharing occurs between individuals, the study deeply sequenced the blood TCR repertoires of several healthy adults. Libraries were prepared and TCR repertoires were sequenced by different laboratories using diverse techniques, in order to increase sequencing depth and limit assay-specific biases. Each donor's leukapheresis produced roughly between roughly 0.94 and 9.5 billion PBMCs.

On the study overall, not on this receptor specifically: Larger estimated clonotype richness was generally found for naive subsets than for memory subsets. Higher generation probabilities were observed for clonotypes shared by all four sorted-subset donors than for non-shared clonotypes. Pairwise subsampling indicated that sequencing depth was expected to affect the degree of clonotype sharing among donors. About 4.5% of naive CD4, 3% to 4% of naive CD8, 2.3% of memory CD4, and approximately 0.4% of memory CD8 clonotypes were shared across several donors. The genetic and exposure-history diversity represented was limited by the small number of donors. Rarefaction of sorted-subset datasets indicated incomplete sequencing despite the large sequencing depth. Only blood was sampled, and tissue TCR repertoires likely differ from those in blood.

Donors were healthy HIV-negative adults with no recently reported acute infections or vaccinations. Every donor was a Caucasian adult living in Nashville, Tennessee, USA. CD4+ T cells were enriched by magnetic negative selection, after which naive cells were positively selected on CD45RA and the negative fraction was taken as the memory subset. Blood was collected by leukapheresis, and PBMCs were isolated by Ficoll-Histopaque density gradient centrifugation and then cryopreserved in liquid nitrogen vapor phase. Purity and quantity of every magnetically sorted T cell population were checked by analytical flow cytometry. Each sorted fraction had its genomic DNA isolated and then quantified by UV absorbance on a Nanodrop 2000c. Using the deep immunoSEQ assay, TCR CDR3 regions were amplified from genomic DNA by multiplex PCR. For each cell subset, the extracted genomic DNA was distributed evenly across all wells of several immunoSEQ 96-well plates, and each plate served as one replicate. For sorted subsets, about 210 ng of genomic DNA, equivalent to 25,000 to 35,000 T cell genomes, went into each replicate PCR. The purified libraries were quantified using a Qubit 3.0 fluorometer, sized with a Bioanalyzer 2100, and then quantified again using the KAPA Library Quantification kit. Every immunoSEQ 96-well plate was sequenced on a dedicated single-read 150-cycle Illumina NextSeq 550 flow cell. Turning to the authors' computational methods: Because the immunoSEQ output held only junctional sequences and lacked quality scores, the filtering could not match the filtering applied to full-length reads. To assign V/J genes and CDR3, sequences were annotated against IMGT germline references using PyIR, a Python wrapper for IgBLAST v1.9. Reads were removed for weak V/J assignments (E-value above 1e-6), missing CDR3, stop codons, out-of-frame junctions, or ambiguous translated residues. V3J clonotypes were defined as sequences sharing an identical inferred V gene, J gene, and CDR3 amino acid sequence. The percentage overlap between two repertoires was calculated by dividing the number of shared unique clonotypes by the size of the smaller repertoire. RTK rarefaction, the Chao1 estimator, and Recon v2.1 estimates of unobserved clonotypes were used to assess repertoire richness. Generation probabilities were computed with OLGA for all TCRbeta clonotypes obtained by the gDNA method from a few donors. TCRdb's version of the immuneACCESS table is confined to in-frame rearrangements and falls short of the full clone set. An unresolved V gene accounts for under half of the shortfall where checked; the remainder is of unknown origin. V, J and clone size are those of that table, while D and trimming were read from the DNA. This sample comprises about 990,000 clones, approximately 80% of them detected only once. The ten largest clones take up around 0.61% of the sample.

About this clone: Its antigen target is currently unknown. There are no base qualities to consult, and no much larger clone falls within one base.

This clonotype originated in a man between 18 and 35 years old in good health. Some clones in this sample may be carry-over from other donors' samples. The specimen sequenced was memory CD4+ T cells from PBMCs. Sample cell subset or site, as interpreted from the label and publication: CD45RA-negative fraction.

The CDR3 corresponds to CSVEEGLAGEEQYF. The DNA reads TGCAGCGTTGAAGAGGGGCTAGCGGGGGAAGAGCAGTACTTC. In this chain, TRBV29-1 is recombined with TRBJ2-7; 10 central nucleotides agree with TRBD2. Reading the germline V gene gives CDR1 SQVTM and CDR2 ANQGSEA. Clipping removes 0 bases from V and 7 bases from J, with 6 as the unmatched junction base count. The CDR3 runs 14 amino acids, cysteine and phenylalanine included. Only the CDR3 part of the read is kept: 42 bases, read in frame from the first base.